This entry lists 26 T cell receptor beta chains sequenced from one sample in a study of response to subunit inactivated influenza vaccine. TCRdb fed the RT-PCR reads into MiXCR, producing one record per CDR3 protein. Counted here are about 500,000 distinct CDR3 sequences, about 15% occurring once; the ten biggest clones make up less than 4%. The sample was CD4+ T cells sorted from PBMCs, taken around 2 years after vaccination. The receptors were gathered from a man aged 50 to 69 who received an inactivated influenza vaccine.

DNA of the CDR3: TGTGCCAGCAGCCAAGTAAAGAGGGCGCGGGACCCCCCCACAGATACGCAGTATTTT. As protein: CASSQVKRARDPPTDTQYF. The V gene is TRBV4-2, the J gene TRBJ2-3; maybe TRBD2 (6 bases). CDR1 is LGHNA, CDR2 YNFKEQ, per germline. Trimming left V 1 base short and J 2 bases short, with 22 bases between. The CDR3 is made up of 19 amino acids.

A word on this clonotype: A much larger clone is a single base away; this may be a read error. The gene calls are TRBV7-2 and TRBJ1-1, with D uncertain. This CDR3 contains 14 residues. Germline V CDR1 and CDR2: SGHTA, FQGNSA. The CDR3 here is CASSRGTMKTEAFF. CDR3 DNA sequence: TGTGCCAGCAGCCGAGGCACCATGAAAACTGAAGCTTTCTTT. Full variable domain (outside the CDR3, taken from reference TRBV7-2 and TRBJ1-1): GAGVSQSPSNKVTEKGKDVELRCDPISGHTALYWYRQSLGQGLEFLIYFQGNSAPDKSGLPSDRFSAERTGGSVSTLTIQRTQQEDSAVYLCASSRGTMKTEAFFGQGTRLTVV.

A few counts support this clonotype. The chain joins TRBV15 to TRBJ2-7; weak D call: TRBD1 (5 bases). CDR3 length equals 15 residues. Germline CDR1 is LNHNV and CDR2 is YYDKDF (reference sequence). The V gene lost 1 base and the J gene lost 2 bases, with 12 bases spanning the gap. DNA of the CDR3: TGTGCCACCAGCAGAGGTGGGGCAGAAGCCTACGAGCAGTACTTC. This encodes CATSRGGAEAYEQYF.

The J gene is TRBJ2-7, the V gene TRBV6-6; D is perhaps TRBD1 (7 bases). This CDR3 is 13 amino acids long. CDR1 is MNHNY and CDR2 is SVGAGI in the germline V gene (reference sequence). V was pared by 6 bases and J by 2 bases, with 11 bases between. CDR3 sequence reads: CASRDRTTYEQYF. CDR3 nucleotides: TGTGCCAGCAGGGACAGGACTACCTACGAGCAGTACTTC.

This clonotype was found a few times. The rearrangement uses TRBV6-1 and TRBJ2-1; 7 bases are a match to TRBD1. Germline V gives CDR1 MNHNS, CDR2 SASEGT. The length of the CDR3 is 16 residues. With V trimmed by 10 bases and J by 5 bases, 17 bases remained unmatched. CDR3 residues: CAISPARGQKHNEQFF. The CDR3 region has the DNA TGTGCCATCTCCCCCGCCCGGGGACAGAAACACAATGAGCAGTTCTTC.

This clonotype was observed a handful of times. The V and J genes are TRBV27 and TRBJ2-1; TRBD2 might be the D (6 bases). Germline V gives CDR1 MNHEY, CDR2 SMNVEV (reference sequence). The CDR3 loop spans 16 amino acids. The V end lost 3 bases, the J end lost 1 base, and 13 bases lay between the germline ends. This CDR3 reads CASSFSLARSYNEQFF. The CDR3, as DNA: TGTGCCAGCAGTTTTTCCCTAGCGAGGTCCTACAATGAGCAGTTCTTC.

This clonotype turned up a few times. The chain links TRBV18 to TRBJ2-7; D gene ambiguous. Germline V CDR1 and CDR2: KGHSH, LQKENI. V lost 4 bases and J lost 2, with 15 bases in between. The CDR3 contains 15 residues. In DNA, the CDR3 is TGTGCCAGCTCACAAGGCCTCGGCTCAGCCTACGAGCAGTACTTC. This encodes CASSQGLGSAYEQYF.

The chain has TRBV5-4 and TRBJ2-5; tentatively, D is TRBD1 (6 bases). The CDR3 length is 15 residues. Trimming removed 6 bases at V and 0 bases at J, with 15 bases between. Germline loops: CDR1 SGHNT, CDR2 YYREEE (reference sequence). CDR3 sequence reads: CASTSAGQYQETQYF. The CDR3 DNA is TGTGCCAGCACGAGCGCAGGACAGTACCAAGAGACCCAGTACTTC.

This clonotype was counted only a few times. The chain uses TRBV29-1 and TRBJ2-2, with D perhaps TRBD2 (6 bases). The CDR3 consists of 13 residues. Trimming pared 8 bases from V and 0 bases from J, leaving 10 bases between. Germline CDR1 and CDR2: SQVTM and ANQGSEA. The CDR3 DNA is TGCAGCCTCCGGGACTCGAACACCGGGGAGCTGTTTTTT. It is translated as CSLRDSNTGELFF.

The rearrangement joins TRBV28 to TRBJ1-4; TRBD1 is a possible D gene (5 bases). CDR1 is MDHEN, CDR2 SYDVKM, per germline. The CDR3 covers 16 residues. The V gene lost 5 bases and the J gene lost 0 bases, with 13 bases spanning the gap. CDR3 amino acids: CASSEAFRATNEKLFF. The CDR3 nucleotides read TGTGCCAGCAGTGAGGCGTTCAGGGCAACTAATGAAAAACTGTTTTTT.

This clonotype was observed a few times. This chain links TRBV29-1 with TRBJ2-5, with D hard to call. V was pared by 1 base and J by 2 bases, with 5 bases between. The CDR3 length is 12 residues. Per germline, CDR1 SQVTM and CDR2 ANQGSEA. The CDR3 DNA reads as TGCAGCGTTGAAGTGGGGCAAGAGACCCAGTACTTC. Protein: CSVEVGQETQYF.

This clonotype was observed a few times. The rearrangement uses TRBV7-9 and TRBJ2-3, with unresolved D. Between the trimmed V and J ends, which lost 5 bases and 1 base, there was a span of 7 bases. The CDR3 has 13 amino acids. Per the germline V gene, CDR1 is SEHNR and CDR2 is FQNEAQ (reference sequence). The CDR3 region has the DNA TGTGCCAGCAGCCGAGAAGGCACAGATACGCAGTATTTT. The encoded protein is CASSREGTDTQYF.

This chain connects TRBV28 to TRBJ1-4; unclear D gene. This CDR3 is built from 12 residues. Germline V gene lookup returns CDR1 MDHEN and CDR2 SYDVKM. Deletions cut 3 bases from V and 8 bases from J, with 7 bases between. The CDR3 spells CASSFSWEKLFF. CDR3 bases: TGTGCCAGCAGTTTTTCGTGGGAAAAACTGTTTTTT.

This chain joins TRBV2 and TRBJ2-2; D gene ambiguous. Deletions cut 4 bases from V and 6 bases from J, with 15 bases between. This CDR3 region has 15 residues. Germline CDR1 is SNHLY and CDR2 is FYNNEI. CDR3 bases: TGTGCCAGCAGTGCAAACCCCGGCGGTCCCGGGGAGCTGTTTTTT. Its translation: CASSANPGGPGELFF. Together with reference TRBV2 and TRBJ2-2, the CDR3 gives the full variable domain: EPEVTQTPSHQVTQMGQEVILRCVPISNHLYFYWYRQILGQKVEFLVSFYNNEISEKSEIFDDQFSVERPDGSNFTLKIRSTKLEDSAMYFCASSANPGGPGELFFGEGSRLTVL.

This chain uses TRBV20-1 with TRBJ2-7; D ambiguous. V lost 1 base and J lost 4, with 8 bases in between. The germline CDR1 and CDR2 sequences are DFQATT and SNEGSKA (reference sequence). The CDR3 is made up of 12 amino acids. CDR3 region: CSARGAVYEQYF. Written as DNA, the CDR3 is TGCAGTGCTAGAGGGGCAGTATACGAGCAGTACTTC.

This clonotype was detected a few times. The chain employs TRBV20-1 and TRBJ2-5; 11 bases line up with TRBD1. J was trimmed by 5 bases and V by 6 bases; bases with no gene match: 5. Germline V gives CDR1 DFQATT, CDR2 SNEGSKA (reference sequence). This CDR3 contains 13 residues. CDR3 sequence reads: CSAGQGARETQYF. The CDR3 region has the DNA TGCAGTGCCGGACAGGGGGCACGGGAGACCCAGTACTTC.

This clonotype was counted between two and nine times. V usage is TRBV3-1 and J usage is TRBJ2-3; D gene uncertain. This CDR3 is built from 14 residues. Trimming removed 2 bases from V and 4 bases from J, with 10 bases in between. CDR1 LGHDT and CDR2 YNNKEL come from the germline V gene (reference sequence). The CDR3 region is CASSQILASDTQYF. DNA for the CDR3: TGTGCCAGCAGCCAAATACTGGCATCAGATACGCAGTATTTT.

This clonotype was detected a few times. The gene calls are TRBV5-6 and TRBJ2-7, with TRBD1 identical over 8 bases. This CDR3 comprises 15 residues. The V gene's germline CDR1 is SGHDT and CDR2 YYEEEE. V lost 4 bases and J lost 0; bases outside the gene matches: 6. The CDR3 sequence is CASSVGQVGSYEQYF. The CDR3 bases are TGTGCCAGCAGCGTGGGACAGGTCGGCTCCTACGAGCAGTACTTC. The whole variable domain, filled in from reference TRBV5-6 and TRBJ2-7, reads DAGVTQSPTHLIKTRGQQVTLRCSPKSGHDTVSWYQQALGQGPQFIFQYYEEEERQRGNFPDRFSGHQFPNYSSELNVNALLLGDSALYLCASSVGQVGSYEQYFGPGTRLTVT.

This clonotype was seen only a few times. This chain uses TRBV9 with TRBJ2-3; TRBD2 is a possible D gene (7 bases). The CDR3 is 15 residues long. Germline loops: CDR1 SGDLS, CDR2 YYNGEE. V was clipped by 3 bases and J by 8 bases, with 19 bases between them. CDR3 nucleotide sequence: TGTGCCAGCAGCGGTGGGGGGGCCTCAACTGTTACGCAGTATTTT. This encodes CASSGGGASTVTQYF.

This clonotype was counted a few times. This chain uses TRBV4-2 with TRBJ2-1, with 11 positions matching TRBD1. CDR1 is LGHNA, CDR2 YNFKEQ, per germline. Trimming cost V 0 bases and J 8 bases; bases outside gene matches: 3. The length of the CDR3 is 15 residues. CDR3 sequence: CASSQEGQGGYEQFF. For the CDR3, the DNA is TGTGCCAGCAGCCAAGAGGGACAGGGGGGCTATGAGCAGTTCTTC.

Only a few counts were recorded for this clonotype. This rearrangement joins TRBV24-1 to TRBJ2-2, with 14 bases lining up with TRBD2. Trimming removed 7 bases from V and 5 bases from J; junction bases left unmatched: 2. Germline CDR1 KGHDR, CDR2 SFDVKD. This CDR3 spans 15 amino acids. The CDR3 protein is CATSGLAGGTGELFF. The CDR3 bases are TGTGCCACCAGCGGACTAGCGGGAGGTACCGGGGAGCTGTTTTTT.

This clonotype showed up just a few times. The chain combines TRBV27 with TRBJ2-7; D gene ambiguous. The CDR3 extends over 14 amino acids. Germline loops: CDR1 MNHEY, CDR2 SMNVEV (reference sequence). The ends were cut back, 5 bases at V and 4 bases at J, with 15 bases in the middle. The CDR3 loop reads CASSPHDPLYEQYF. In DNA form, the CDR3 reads TGTGCCAGCAGTCCGCATGACCCTTTGTACGAGCAGTACTTC.

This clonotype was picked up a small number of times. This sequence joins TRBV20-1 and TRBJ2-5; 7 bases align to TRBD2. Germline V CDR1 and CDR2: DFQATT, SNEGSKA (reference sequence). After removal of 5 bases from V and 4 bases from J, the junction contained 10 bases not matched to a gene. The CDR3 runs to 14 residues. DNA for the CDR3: TGCAGTGCTTTTCTTAGCGGGCGTGGAGAGACCCAGTACTTC. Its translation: CSAFLSGRGETQYF.

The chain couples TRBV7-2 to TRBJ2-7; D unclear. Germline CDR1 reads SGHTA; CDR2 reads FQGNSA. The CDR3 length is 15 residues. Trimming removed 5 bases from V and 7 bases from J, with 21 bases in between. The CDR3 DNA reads TGTGCCAGCAGCCCGCCCCTTGACGGCCGGAAGGAGCAGTACTTC. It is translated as CASSPPLDGRKEQYF.

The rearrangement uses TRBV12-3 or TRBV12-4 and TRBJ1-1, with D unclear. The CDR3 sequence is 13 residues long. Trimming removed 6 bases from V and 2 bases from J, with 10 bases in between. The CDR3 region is CASSRAANTEAFF. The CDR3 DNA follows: TGTGCCAGCAGCCGGGCCGCAAACACTGAAGCTTTCTTT.

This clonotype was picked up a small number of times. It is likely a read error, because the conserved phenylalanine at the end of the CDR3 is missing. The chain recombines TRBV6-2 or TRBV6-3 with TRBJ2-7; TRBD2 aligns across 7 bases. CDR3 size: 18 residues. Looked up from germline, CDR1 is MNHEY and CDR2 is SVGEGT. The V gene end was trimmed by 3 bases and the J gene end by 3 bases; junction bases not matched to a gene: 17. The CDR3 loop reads CASSYSPREASGNYEQYL. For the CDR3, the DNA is TGTGCCAGCAGTTATTCTCCGCGAGAGGCTAGCGGAAACTACGAGCAGTACCTC.